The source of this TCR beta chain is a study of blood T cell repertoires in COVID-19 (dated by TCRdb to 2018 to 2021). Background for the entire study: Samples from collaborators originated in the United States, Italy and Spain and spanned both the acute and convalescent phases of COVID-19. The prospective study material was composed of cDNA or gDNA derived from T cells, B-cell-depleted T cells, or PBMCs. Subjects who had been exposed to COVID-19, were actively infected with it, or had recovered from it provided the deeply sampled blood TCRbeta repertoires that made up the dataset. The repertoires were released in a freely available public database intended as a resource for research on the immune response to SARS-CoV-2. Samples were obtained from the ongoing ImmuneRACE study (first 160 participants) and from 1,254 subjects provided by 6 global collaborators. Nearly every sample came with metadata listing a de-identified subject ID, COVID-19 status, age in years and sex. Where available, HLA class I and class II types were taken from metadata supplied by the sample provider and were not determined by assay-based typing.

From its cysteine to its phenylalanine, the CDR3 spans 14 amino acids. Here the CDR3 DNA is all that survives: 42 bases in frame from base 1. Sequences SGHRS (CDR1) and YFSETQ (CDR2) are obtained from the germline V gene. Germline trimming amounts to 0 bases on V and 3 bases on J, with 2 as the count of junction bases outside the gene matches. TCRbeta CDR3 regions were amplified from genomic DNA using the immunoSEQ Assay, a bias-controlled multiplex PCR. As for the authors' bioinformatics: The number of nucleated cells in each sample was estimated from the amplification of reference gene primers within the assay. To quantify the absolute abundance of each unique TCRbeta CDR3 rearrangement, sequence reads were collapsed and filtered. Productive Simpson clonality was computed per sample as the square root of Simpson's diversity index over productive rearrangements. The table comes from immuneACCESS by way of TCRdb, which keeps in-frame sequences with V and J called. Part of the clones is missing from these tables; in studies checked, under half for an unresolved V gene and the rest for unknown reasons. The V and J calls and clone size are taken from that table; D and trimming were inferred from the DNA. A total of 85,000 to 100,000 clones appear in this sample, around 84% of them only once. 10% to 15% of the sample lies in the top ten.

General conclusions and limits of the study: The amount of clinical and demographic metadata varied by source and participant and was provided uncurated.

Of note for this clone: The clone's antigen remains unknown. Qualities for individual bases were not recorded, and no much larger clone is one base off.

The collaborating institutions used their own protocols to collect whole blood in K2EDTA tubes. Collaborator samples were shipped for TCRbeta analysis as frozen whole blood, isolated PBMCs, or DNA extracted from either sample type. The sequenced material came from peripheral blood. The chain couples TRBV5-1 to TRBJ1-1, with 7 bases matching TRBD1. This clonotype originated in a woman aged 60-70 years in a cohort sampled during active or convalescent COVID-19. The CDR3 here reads CASSLAGGYTEAFF. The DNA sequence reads TGCGCCAGCAGCTTGGCAGGGGGTTACACTGAAGCTTTCTTT.